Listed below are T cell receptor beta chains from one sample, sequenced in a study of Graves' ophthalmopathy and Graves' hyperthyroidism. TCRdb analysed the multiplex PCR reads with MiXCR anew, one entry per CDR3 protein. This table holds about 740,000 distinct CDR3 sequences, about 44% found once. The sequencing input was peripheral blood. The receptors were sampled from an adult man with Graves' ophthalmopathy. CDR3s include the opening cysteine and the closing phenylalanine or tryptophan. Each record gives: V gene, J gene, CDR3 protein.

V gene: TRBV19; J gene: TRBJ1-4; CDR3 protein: CASSGPSLSLNGQEKLFF
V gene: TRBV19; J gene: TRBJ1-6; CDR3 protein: CASSSDQGQGRSPLHF
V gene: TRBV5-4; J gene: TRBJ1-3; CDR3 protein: CASSLTGGLGGNTIYF
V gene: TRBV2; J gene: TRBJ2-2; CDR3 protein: CASRRDRENTGELFF
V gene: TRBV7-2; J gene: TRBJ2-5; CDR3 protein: CASRRTGGAETQYF
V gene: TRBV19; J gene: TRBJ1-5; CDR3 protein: CASSMGDPRSNQPQHF
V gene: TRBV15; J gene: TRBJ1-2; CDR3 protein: CASSLQYGYTF
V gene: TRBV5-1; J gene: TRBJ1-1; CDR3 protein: CASSLGPGDPAYRF
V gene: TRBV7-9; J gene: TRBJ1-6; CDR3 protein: CASSLGAPYNSPLHF
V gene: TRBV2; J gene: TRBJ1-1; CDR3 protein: CASFKGGTEAFF
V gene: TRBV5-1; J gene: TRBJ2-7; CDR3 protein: CASSLKGQGLVYEQYF
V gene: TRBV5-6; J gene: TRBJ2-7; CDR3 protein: CASSSWFSYEQYF
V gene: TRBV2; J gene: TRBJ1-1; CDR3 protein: CASRQGNNEAFF
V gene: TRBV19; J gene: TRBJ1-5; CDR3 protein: CASSRRYSNQPQHF
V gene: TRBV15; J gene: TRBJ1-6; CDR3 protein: CATSRVSTGGSPLHF
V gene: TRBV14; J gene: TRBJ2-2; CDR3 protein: CASSSRAFTNTGELFF
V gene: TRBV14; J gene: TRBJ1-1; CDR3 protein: CASSPMENTEAFF
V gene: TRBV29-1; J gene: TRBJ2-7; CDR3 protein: CSVEVLRGSRHYEQYF
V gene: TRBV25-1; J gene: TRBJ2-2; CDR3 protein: CAWSVILPGGTGELFF
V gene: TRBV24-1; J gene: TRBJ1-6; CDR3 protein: CATSVAGDNSPLHF
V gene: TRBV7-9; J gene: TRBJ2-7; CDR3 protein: CASTSGDGIYEQYF
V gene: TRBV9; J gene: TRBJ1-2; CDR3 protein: CASSPTPIKLGYTF
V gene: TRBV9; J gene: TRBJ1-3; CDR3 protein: CASSEGVGAGNTIYF
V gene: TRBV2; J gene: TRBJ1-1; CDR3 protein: CASSADRVLGAFF
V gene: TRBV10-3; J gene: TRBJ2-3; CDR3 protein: CAISVASVDSTDTQYF
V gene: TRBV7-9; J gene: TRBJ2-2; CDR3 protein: CASSQDPQNTGELFF
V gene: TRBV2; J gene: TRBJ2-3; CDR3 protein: CASRSGTSTDTQYF
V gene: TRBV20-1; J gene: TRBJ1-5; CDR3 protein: CSAPGTGGGPQHF
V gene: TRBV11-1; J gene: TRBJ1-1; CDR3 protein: CASSSLTGGTEAFF
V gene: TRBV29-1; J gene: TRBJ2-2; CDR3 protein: CSVGALAANTGELFF
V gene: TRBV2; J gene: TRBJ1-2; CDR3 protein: CASSSGGYGYTF
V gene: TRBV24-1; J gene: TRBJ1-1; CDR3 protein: CATSAGTGETEAFF
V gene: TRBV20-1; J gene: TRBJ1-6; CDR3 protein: CSAREPQNSPLHF
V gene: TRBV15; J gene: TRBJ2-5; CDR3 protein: CATSFRQGSLGETQYF
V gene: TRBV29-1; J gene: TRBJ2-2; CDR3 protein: CSVEDKNTGELFF
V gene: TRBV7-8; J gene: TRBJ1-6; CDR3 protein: CASSSTGTKDGYNSPLHF
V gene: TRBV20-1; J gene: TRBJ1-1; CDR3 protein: CSARGRDNWNTEAFF
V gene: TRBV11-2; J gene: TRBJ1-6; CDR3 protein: CASSLDSDDSPLHF
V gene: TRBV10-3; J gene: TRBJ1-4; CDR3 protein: CAISESFNEKLFF
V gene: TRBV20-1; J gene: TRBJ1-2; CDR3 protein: CSAIPVGRTSNYGYTF
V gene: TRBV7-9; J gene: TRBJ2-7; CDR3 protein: CASSLIAGDRATF
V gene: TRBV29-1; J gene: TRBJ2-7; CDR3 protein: CSVATSGASYEQYF
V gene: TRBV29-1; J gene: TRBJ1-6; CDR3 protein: CGVRGDRNSPLHF
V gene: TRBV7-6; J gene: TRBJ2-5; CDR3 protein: CASSPTGATQETQYF
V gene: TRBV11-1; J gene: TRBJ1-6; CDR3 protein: CASASNSPLHF
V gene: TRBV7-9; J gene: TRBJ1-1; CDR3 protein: CASSLRGANKNTEAFF
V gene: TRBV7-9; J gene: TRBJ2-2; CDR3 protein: CASSLAVVGELFF
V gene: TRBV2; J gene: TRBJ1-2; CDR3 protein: CASSGAQPGGIGYTF
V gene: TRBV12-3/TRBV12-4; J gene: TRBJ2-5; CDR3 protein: CASSPTTVGKETQYF
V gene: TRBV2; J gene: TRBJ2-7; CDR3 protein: CASSLTEGVSYEQYF
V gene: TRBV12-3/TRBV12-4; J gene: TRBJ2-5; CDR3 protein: CASSSRTSGPPKETQYF
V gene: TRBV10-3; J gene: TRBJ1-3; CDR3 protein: CAISGQGIGNTIYF